This TCR beta chain comes out of a study of blood T cell repertoires in COVID-19. On the study more broadly: COVID-19 samples from acute and convalescent phases originated in the United States, Italy and Spain. T cells, B-cell-depleted T cells, or PBMCs supplied cDNA or gDNA.

In the authors' methods: Quantification of nucleated cells was approximated via reference gene primer amplification. Data came from immunoSEQ multiplex PCR; TCRdb stores just in-frame clones and leaves some out. V, J and clone size reflect that table, while D and trimming were determined from the DNA. The sample contains around 64,000 clones, approximately 90% of which appear only once. The TCR sequence derives from a human donor in a cohort sampled during active COVID-19. Sequencing used peripheral blood.

CDR3: CASSLSGVQVLTF. As DNA, the CDR3 is TGTGCCAGCAGTCTTTCCGGGGTCCAGGTCCTGACTTTC. The V and J genes are TRBV7-2 and TRBJ2-6, with D perhaps TRBD2 (5 bases). This CDR3 region has 13 residues. V gave up 6 bases and J gave up 13 bases, with 16 bases separating them. Germline values: CDR1 SGHTA, CDR2 FQGNSA.